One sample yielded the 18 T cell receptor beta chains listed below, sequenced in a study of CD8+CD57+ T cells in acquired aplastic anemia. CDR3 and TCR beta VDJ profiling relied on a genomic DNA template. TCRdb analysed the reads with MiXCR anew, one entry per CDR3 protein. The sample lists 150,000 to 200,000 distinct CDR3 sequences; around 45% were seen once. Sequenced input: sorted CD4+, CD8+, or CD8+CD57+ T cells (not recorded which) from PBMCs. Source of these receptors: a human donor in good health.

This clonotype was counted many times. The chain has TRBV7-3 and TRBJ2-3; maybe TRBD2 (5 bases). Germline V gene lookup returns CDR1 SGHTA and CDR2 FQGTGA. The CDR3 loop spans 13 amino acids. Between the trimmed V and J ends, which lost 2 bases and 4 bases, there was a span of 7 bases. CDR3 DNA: TGTGCCAGCAGCTTATTGGGAGCAGATACGCAGTATTTT. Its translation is CASSLLGADTQYF.

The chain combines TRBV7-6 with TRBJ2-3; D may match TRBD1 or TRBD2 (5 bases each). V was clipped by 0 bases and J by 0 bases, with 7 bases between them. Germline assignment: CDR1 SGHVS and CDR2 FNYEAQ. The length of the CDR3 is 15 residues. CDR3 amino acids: CASSLAGTSTDTQYF. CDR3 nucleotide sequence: TGTGCCAGCAGCTTAGCAGGGACGAGCACAGATACGCAGTATTTT.

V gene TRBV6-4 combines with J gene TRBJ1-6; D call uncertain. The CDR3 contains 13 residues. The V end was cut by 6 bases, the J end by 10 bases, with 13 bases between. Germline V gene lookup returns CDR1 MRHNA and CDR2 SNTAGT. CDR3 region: CASRSVVGSPLHF. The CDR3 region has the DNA TGTGCCAGCAGATCGGTAGTCGGGTCACCCCTCCACTTT.

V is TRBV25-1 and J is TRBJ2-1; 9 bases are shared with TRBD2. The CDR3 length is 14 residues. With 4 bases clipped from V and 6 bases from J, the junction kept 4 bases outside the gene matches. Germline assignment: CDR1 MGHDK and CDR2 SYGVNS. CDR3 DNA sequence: TGTGCCAGCAGTGTGTCTAGCGGGGCCAATGAGCAGTTCTTC. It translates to CASSVSSGANEQFF.

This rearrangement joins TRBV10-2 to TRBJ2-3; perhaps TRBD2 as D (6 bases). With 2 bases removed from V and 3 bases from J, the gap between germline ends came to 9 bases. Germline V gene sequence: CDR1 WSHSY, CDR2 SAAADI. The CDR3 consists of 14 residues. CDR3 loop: CASSEGDLTDTQYF. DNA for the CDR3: TGCGCCAGCAGTGAGGGGGACTTAACAGATACGCAGTATTTT.

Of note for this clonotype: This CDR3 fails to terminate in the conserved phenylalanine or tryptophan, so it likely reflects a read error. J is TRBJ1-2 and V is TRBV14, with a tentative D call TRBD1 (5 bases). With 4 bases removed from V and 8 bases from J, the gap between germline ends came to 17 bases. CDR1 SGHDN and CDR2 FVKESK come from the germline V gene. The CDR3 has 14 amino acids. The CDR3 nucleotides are TGTGCCAGCAGCCCCAGGGCGGTTCTTGGGGGCTACACCTTA. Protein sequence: CASSPRAVLGGYTL.

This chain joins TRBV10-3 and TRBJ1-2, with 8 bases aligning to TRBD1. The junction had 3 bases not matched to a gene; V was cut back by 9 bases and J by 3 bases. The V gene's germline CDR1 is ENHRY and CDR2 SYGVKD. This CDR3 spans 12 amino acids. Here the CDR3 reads CAIQQGDYGYTF. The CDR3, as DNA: TGTGCCATTCAACAGGGGGACTATGGCTACACCTTC.

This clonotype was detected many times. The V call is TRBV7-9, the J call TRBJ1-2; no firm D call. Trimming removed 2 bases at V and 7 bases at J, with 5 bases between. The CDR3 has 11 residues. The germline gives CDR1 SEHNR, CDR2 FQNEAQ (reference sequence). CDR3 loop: CASSLRGGYTF. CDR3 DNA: TGTGCCAGCAGCTTAAGAGGTGGCTACACCTTC.

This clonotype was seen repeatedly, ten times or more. Written as DNA, the CDR3 is TGCAGTGCTAGAGGAGGGGCCTACACTGAAGCTTTCTTT. Protein: CSARGGAYTEAFF. The chain employs TRBV20-1 and TRBJ1-1, with D maybe TRBD1 (5 bases). CDR3 length: 13 residues. V lost 1 base, J lost 3 bases, and 9 bases lay in between. The V gene's germline CDR1 is DFQATT and CDR2 SNEGSKA (reference sequence).

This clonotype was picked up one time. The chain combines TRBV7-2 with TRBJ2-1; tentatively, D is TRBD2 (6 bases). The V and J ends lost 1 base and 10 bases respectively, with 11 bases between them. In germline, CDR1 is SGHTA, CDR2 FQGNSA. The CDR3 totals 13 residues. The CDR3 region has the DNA TGTGCCAGCAGCTTAGGTATCGGGGGAGAGCAGTTCTTC. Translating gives CASSLGIGGEQFF.

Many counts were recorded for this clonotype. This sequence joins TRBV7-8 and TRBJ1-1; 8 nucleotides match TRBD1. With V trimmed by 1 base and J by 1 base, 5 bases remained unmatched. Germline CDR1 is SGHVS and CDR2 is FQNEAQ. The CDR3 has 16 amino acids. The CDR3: CASSLEQGVWNTEAFF. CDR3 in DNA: TGTGCCAGCAGCTTAGAACAGGGGGTATGGAACACTGAAGCTTTCTTT.

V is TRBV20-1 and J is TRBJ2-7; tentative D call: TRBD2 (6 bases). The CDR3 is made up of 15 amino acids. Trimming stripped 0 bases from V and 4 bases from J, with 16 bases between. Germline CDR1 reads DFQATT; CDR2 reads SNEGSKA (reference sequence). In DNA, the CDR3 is TGCAGTGCTAGAGATTCAAGGGACTGGTCGTACGAGCAGTACTTC. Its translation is CSARDSRDWSYEQYF.

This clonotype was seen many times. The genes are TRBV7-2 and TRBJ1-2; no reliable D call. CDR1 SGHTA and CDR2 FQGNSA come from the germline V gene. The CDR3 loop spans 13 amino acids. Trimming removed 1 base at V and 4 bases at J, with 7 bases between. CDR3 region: CASSLGAFYGYTF. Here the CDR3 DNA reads TGTGCCAGCAGCTTAGGGGCCTTCTATGGCTACACCTTC.

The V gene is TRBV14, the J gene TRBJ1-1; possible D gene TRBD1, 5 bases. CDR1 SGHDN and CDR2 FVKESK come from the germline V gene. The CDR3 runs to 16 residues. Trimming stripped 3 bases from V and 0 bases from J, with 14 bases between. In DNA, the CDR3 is TGTGCCAGCAGCCACCTCGTCGGGGGAATGAACACTGAAGCTTTCTTT. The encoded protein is CASSHLVGGMNTEAFF. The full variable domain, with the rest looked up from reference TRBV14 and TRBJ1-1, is EAGVTQFPSHSVIEKGQTVTLRCDPISGHDNLYWYRRVMGKEIKFLLHFVKESKQDESGMPNNRFLAERTGGTYSTLKVQPAELEDSGVYFCASSHLVGGMNTEAFFGQGTRLTVV.

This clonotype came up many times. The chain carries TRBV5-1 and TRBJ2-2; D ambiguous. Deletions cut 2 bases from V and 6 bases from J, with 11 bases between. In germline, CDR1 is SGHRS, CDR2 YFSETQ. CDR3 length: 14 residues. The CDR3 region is CASSFSMGAGELFF. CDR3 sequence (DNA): TGCGCCAGCAGCTTTAGCATGGGCGCCGGGGAGCTGTTTTTT.

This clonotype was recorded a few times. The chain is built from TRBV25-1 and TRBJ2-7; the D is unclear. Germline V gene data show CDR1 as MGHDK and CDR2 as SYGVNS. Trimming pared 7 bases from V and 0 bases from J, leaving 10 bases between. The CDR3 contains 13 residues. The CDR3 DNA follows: TGTGCCAGCACTCTTTCCCCCTCCTACGAGCAGTACTTC. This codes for CASTLSPSYEQYF.

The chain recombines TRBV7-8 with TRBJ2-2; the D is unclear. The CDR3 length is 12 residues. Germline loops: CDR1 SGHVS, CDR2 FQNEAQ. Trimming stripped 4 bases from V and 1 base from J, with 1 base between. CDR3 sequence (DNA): TGTGCCAGCAGCTGGAACACCGGGGAGCTGTTTTTT. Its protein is CASSWNTGELFF.

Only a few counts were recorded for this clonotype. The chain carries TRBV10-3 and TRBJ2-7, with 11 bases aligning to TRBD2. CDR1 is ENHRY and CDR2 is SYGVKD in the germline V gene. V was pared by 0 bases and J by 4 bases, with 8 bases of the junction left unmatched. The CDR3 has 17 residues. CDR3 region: CAISESKLAGGWYEQYF. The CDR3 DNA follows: TGTGCCATCAGTGAGTCGAAGCTAGCGGGAGGTTGGTACGAGCAGTACTTC.